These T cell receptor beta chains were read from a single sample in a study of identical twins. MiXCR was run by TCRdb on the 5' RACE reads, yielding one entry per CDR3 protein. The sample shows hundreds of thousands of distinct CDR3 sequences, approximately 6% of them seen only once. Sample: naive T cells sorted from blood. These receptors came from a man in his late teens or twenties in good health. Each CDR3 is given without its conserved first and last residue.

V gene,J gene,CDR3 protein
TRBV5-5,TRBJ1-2,ASSFSVYPNYGYT
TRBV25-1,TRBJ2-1,ASSEYPREQF
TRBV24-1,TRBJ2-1,ATGIATAGNEQF
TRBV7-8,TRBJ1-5,ASSLGGGGLGQPQH
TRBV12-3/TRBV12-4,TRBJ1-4,ASSLSGKLF
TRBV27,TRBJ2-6,ASTRSGANVLT
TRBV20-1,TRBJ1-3,SASRTGSGNTIY
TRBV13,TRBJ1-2,ASSLEGRGGTGSGYT
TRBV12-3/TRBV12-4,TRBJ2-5,ASSQGQNKETQY
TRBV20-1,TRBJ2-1,SANPGLAVWDEQF
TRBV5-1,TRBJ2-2,ASSLDRANGELF
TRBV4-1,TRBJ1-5,ASSQVGGRQH
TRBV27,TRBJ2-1,ASSFLASGATSSYNEQF
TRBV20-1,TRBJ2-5,SAQGTGGGGETQY
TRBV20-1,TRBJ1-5,SARDPSGAGNQPQH
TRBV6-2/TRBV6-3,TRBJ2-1,ASSLSGLSTYNEQF
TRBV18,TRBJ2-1,ASSGPRLNNEQF
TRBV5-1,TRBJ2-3,ASSLGQPGTDTQY
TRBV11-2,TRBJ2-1,ASSLRYWTSGSYNEQF
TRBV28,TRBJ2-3,ASTQGRGAGTDTQY
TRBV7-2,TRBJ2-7,ASSLGTAAAYEQY
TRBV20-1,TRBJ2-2,SARDRGTGNTGELF
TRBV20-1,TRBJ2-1,SARDLVTNNEQF
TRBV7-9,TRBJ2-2,ASSLTTSGTGELF
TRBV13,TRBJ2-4,ASSPMARGIQY
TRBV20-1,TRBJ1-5,SASSGTDSNQPQH
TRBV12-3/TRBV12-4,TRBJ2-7,ASSLDSTHEQY
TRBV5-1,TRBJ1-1,ASSTPEPGKGTEAF
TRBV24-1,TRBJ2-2,ATSDPGQNTGELF
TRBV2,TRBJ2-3,ASSGLVQDTQY
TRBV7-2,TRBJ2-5,ASSLAGGRAGETQY
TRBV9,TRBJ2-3,ASSVLGGSDTQY
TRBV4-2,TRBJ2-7,ASSQDSSSYEQY
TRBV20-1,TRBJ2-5,SAISGTELQETQY
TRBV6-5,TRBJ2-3,ASSPSWTRTDTQY
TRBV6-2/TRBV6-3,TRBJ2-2,ASSYPLWSGTGDNTGELF
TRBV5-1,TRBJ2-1,ASSLAGGSNNEQF
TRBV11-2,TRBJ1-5,ASSHTGVTSNQPQH
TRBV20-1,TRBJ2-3,SARDGSRAWGFTDTQY
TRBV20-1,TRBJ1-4,SASLPGGTTVEKLF
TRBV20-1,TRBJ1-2,SGQEIGQGVFGYT
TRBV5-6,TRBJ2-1,ASSLVAAGVGSYNEQF
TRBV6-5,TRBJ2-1,ASSYSGTGTYNEQF
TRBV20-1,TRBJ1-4,SARDGFNEKLF
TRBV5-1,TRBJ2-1,ASSLDGGRGVREQF
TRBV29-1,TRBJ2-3,SVEDGTRDRY
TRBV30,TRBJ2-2,AWWAASGELF
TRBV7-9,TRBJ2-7,ASSGLASSYEQY
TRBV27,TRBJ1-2,ASSFAGQDGYT
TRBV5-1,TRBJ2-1,ASSTGRYNEQF
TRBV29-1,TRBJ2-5,SARSGQGWGETQY
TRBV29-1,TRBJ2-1,SVDSPSGTYNEQF
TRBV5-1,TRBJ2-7,ASSLVSSGGRYNYEQY
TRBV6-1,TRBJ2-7,ASSDATSGTYEQY
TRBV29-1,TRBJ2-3,SVEVRSSQY
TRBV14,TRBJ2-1,ASMGFYNEQF
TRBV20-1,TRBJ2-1,SARLAGPGYNEQF
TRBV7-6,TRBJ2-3,ASSPSSGASTDTQY